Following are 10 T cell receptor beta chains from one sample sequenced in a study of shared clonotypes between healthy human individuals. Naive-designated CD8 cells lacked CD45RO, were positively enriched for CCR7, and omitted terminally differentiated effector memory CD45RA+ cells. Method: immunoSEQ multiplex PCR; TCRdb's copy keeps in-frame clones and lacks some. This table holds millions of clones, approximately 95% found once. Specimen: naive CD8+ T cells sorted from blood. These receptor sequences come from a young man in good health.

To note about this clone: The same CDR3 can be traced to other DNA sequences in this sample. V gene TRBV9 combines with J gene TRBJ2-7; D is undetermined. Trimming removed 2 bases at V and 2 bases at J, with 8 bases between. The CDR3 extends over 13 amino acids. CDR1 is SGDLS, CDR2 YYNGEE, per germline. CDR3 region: CASSVGLTYEQYF. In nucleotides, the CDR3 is TGTGCCAGCAGCGTCGGGCTTACCTACGAGCAGTACTTC. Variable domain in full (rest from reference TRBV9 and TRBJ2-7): DSGVTQTPKHLITATGQRVTLRCSPRSGDLSVYWYQQSLDQGLQFLIQYYNGEERAKGNILERFSAQQFPDLHSELNLSSLELGDSALYFCASSVGLTYEQYFGPGTRLTVT.

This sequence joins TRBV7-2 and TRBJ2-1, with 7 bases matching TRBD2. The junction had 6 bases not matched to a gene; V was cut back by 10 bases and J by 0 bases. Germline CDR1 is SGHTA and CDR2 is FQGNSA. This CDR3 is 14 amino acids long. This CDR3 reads CATRASGSYNEQFF. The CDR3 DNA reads TGTGCCACGAGGGCTAGCGGCTCCTACAATGAGCAGTTCTTC.

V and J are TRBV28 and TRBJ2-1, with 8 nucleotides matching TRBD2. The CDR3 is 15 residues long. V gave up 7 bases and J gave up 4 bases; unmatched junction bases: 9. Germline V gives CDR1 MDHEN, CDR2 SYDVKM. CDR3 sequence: CASTQPGLVYNEQFF. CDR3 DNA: TGTGCCAGCACCCAACCGGGACTAGTTTACAATGAGCAGTTCTTC.

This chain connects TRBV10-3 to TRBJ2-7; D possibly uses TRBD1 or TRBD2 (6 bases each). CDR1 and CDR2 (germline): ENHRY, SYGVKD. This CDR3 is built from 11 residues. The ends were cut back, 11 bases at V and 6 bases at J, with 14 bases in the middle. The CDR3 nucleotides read TGTGCCTCTTATGGGGGGCTCGAGCAGTACTTC. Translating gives CASYGGLEQYF.

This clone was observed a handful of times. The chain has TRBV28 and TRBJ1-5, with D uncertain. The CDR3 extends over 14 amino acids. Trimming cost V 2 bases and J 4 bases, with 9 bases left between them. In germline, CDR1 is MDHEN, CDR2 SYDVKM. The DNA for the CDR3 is TGTGCCAGCAGTTTACGTCCGGAGAATCAGCCCCAGCATTTT. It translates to CASSLRPENQPQHF.

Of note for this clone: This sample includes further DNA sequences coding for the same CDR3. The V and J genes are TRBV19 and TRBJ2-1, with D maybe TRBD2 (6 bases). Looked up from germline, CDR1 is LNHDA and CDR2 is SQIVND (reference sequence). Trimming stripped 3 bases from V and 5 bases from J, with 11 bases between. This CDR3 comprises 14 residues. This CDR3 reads CASSIAGLNNEQFF. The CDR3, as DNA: TGTGCCAGTAGTATCGCGGGATTGAACAATGAGCAGTTCTTC.

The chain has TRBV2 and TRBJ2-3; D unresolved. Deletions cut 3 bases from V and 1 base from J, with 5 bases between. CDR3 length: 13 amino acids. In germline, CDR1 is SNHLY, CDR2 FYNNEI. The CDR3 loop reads CASSDQGTDTQYF. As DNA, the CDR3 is TGTGCCAGCAGTGATCAGGGCACAGATACGCAGTATTTT. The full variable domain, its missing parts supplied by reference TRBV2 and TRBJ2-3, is EPEVTQTPSHQVTQMGQEVILRCVPISNHLYFYWYRQILGQKVEFLVSFYNNEISEKSEIFDDQFSVERPDGSNFTLKIRSTKLEDSAMYFCASSDQGTDTQYFGPGTRLTVL.

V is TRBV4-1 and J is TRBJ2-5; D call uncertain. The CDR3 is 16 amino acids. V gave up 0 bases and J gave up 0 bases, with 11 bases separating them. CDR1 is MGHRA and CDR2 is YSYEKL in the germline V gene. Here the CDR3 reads CASSQEWQTYQETQYF. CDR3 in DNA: TGCGCCAGCAGCCAAGAATGGCAGACGTACCAAGAGACCCAGTACTTC.

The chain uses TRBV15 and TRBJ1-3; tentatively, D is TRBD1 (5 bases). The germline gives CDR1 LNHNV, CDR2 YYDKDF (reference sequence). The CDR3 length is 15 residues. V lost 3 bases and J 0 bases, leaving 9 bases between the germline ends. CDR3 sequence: CATSSTGSSGNTIYF. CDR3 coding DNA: TGTGCCACCAGCAGCACAGGCTCCTCTGGAAACACCATATATTTT.

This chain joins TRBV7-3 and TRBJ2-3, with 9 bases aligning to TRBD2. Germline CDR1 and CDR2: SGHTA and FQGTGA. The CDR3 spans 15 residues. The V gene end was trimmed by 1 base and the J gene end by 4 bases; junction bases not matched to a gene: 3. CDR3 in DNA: TGTGCCAGCAGCTTAAGTAGCGGGGGTGCAGATACGCAGTATTTT. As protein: CASSLSSGGADTQYF. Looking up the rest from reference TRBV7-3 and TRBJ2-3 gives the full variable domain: GAGVSQTPSNKVTEKGKYVELRCDPISGHTALYWYRQSLGQGPEFLIYFQGTGAADDSGLPNDRFFAVRPEGSVSTLKIQRTERGDSAVYLCASSLSSGGADTQYFGPGTRLTVL.